This T cell receptor (beta chain) was sequenced during a study of blood T cell repertoires in COVID-19. Study processing details: The assay estimated nucleated cells by amplifying reference gene primers. Measured with immunoSEQ multiplex PCR; TCRdb has only the in-frame clones, and not every one. The V and J calls and the clone size are those of that table, but D and trimming were determined from the DNA. This table has 250,000 or so clones, around 81% appearing once. This clone was counted once. This CDR3 is 13 amino acids long. Trimming cost V 2 bases and J 11 bases; bases outside gene matches: 6. Germline V CDR1 and CDR2: SGHRS, YFSETQ.

The V gene is TRBV5-1, the J gene TRBJ1-1; 10 nucleotides agree with TRBD1. The sample taken for sequencing was PBMCs or T cells enriched from blood (not recorded which). This TCR was sampled from a man in his fifties who had recovered from COVID-19. The CDR3 region is CASSFQDRGAAFF. Written as DNA, the CDR3 is TGCGCCAGCAGCTTCCAGGACAGGGGGGCTGCTTTCTTT.